This T cell receptor beta chain originates from a study of OX40 agonist ivuxolimab in advanced cancers. The wider study: Patients enrolled in dose escalation were diagnosed with hepatocellular carcinoma, melanoma, renal cell or head and neck cancer. One hepatocellular carcinoma and a couple of cutaneous melanoma patients partially responded. Study-level results: Relative to CD4+, CD8+ T cells held more expanded clones on average.

Of note for this clone: The antigen remains unidentified.

V dropped 6 bases and J dropped 7 bases, with 7 bases sitting between them. The CDR3 extends over 11 amino acids. Germline CDR1 is MNHEY and CDR2 is SMNVEV (reference sequence). Assay used: immunoSEQ multiplex PCR; TCRdb lists only in-frame clones, some missing. Of 65,000 to 90,000 clones listed, 75% to 95% were seen once; the top ten hold around 0.5%. This rearrangement joins TRBV27 to TRBJ2-1; no clear D gene. This clonotype originated in an adult with an advanced solid tumor such as melanoma, head and neck, liver or kidney cancer. Sequencing was performed on CD4+ or CD8+ T cells sorted from blood, taken in a trial of the OX40 agonist ivuxolimab. DNA for the CDR3: TGTGCCAGCAGGCCTGAAAATGAGCAGTTCTTC. The encoded protein is CASRPENEQFF.